Here is one T cell receptor beta chain with its context. Its antigen is not yet known. Base qualities are missing; no much larger clone stands one base away. This entry is derived from a study of blood T cell repertoires in COVID-19 (dated by TCRdb to about 2020). Study-level background: Samples from collaborators originated in the United States, Italy and Spain and spanned both the acute and convalescent phases of COVID-19. The material from the prospective study consisted of cDNA or gDNA derived from T cells, B-cell-depleted T cells, or PBMCs. Subjects who had been exposed to COVID-19, were actively infected with it, or had recovered from it provided the deeply sampled blood TCRbeta repertoires that made up the dataset. The repertoires were released in a freely available public database intended as a resource for research on the immune response to SARS-CoV-2. The samples were drawn from the first 160 participants of the ongoing ImmuneRACE study and from roughly 1,300 subjects provided by 6 global collaborators. The sample metadata nearly always contained a de-identified subject ID, COVID-19 status, age in years and sex. HLA class I and class II types, where available, came from metadata supplied by the sample provider rather than from assay-based typing.

Study-level results and caveats: Clinical and demographic metadata were provided uncurated, with the amount varying by source and participant.

Taken from cysteine to phenylalanine, the CDR3 has 17 residues. Only CDR3 DNA is held: 51 bases, read in frame from base 1. Trimming removed 0 bases from V and 0 bases from J, leaving 13 bases between the germline ends. From the germline V gene (reference sequence), CDR1 is SGHNT and CDR2 is YYREEE. The collaborating institutions used their own protocols to collect whole blood in K2EDTA tubes. For TCRbeta analysis, collaborators shipped samples as frozen whole blood, isolated PBMCs, or DNA extracted from either of those sample types. TCRbeta CDR3 regions were amplified from genomic DNA using the immunoSEQ Assay, a bias-controlled multiplex PCR. On the study's bioinformatics: Nucleated cell counts per sample were estimated from amplification of reference gene primers within the assay. To quantify the absolute abundance of each unique TCRbeta CDR3 rearrangement, sequence reads were collapsed and filtered. For each sample, productive Simpson clonality was calculated by taking the square root of Simpson's diversity index across productive rearrangements. As stored in TCRdb, this immuneACCESS dataset retains in-frame rearrangements with V and J assigned. A fraction of the clones does not appear; measured against another copy, unresolved V genes explain less than half of the discrepancy, and the remainder lacks a known reason. D and trimming come from the DNA, and the V and J calls and clone size come from that table. A total of roughly 120,000 clones appear in this sample, 87% of them only once. The ten largest clones take up 7.7% of the sample.

The sample taken for sequencing was peripheral blood. Rearrangement joined TRBV5-4 to TRBJ2-4; tentative D gene TRBD2, with 5 bases matching. The receptor was derived from a human donor in a cohort sampled during active COVID-19. The nucleotides read TGTGCCAGCAGCTTGGAGGCGGGCTTTCAAGCCAAAAACATTCAGTACTTC. It is translated as CASSLEAGFQAKNIQYF.